The clone carrying this T cell receptor beta chain is a singleton in its sample. TCRdb's copy holds only in-frame clones and misses some; the assay was immunoSEQ multiplex PCR. The table records 80,000 to 85,000 clones, about 90% of them present only once. The data stem from a study of blood T cell repertoires in COVID-19. Study-level information: Acute-phase and convalescent COVID-19 samples originated in the United States, Italy and Spain. In each case, the material was cDNA or gDNA derived from T cells, B-cell-depleted T cells, or PBMCs.

Sequenced: peripheral blood. This receptor was taken from an elderly woman with acute or convalescent COVID-19.

As DNA, the CDR3 is TGTGCCAGCAGTTCATCCCGGACAGGGCTCTACGAGCAGTACTTC. Amino acid sequence: CASSSSRTGLYEQYF. The V call is TRBV6-6, the J call TRBJ2-7; TRBD1 agrees at 8 bases. CDR1 and CDR2 (germline): MNHNY, SVGAGI (reference sequence). The CDR3 runs 15 residues. After removal of 4 bases from V and 3 bases from J, the junction contained 8 bases not matched to a gene.